These 24 T cell receptor beta chains were all obtained from the same sample, sequenced in a study of T cell clonality in common variable immunodeficiency. Study-wide points: Common variable immunodeficiency TCR beta sequences reportedly had fewer deletions and N-nucleotide insertions.

The antigens these receptors bind are not known. TCRdb keeps only in-frame clones here, not all; method: immunoSEQ multiplex PCR. Listed for the sample are 25,000 to 30,000 clones, none seen a single time. Input material: peripheral blood mononuclear cells. The receptors come from a human donor with common variable immunodeficiency.

This clone was seen a few times. The DNA ends 3 residues before the CDR3 does, and the rest of the CDR3 is filled in from the germline J gene. This chain connects TRBV30 to TRBJ1-6; the match to TRBD1 covers 9 bases. Unmatched junction bases numbered 12, after V lost 2 bases and J lost 10 bases. Per the germline V gene, CDR1 is GTSNPN and CDR2 is SVGIG (reference sequence). The CDR3 sequence is 16 residues long. This CDR3 reads CAWSYRGRVVGSPLHF. Partial CDR3 DNA: TGTGCCTGGAGTTACAGGGGGCGTGTTGTTGGATCACCC.

This clone was detected ten times or more. The read falls 3 residues short of the CDR3 end, and the missing part is taken from the germline J gene. The rearrangement joins TRBV7-6 to TRBJ2-1; 9 positions agree with TRBD1. After removal of 6 bases from V and 9 bases from J, the junction contained 9 bases not matched to a gene. The CDR3 contains 14 residues. In germline, CDR1 is SGHVS, CDR2 FNYEAQ. The sequenced CDR3 bases are TGTGCCAGCAGTACACAGGGGGCGCTGGGTGAG. Translated, it gives CASSTQGALGE. The full CDR3 protein reads CASSTQGALGEQFF.

This clone was counted at least ten times. The read stops 3 residues short of the end of the CDR3; the missing end is completed from the germline J gene. This chain connects TRBV30 to TRBJ2-5, with D unclear. The CDR3 is 13 residues long. V lost 8 bases and J 3 bases, leaving 16 bases between the germline ends. Per the germline V gene, CDR1 is GTSNPN and CDR2 is SVGIG (reference sequence). Partial CDR3 DNA: TGTGCCAGAACCGACTCACCCAAAGAGACC. This encodes CARTDSPKET. From start to end, the CDR3 is CARTDSPKETQYF. The full variable domain, with the rest looked up from reference TRBV30 and TRBJ2-5, is SQTIHQWPATLVQPVGSPLSLECTVEGTSNPNLYWYRQAAGRGLQLLFYSVGIGQISSEVPQNLSASRPQDRQFILSSKKLLLSDSGFYLCARTDSPKETQYFGPGTRLLVL.

This clone showed up many times. The read stops 3 residues short of the end of the CDR3; the missing end is completed from the germline J gene. The chain is built from TRBV20-1 and TRBJ2-3; 10 positions match TRBD2. The V gene end was trimmed by 5 bases and the J gene end by 7 bases; junction bases not matched to a gene: 12. Germline V gives CDR1 DFQATT, CDR2 SNEGSKA (reference sequence). The CDR3 length is 15 residues. CDR3 bases read: TGCAGTGCTCCCCCCCGGGCGGGACTAGCGCATACG. This encodes CSAPPRAGLAHT. The CDR3 in its entirety is CSAPPRAGLAHTQYF.

This clone was detected only a few times. The read ends 3 residues before the CDR3 terminus; that terminus is restored from the germline J gene. The chain joins TRBV7-3 to TRBJ2-6, with 8 bases identical to TRBD1. V was pared by 5 bases and J by 0 bases, with 6 bases of the junction left unmatched. CDR1 and CDR2 from the germline V gene are SGHTA and FQGTGA. CDR3 length: 17 amino acids. The chain's CDR3 is CASSKDRVNSGANVLTF. The sequenced part of the CDR3 DNA is TGTGCCAGCAGCAAGGACAGGGTGAACTCTGGGGCCAACGTC.

This clone was picked up many times. The CDR3 loop is CASSLGPGNSPLHF. The covered CDR3 bases are TGTGCCAGCAGCTTAGGTCCAGGGAATTCACCC. This rearrangement joins TRBV7-2 to TRBJ1-6; D perhaps matches TRBD1 (5 bases). Read sequence stops 3 residues before the CDR3 end, and the germline J gene provides the missing end. This CDR3 spans 14 amino acids. Germline-derived CDR1 and CDR2 are SGHTA and FQGNSA. Trimming shortened V by 1 base and J by 7 bases, and 8 bases separated the two germline ends.

This clone was counted ten times or more. The read is 3 residues too short to cover the CDR3 end, so that end is filled in from the germline J gene. V is TRBV4-1 and J is TRBJ2-5; possible D gene TRBD1, 6 bases. The CDR3 is 15 residues long. Per the germline V gene, CDR1 is MGHRA and CDR2 is YSYEKL. Trimming removed 5 bases at V and 5 bases at J, with 18 bases between. CDR3 loop: CASSKGKKGEETQYF. CDR3 bases read: TGCGCCAGCAGCAAAGGGAAAAAGGGGGAGGAGACC.

This clone was recorded at least ten times. The read terminates 3 residues before the CDR3 end, so the remaining end is supplied by the germline J gene. V is TRBV30 and J is TRBJ2-7, with TRBD1 as a possible D gene (5 bases). V lost 3 bases to trimming and J lost 6 bases, with 15 bases between them. This CDR3 is 13 amino acids long. The germline V gene encodes CDR1 GTSNPN and CDR2 SVGIG (reference sequence). CDR3 DNA, as far as it was read: TGTGCCTGGAGAGACTTGACAGAGAGCGAG. Its protein product is CAWRDLTESE. The complete CDR3 reads CAWRDLTESEQYF.

This clone was detected many times. Read data end 3 residues before the CDR3 end; the end is taken from the germline J gene. The V call is TRBV4-2, the J call TRBJ2-3, with D possibly being TRBD2 (7 bases). The CDR3 spans 18 residues. Germline CDR1 is LGHNA and CDR2 is YNFKEQ. Between the trimmed V and J ends, which lost 3 bases and 2 bases, there was a span of 21 bases. Partial CDR3 DNA: TGTGCCAGCAGCCAGGGAATGGGGGGGGCGGGGTACACAGATACG. It yields the protein CASSQGMGGAGYTDT. The full CDR3 is CASSQGMGGAGYTDTQYF.

Concerning this clone: The CDR3 goes on 3 residues after the read ends, and that part is filled in from the germline J gene. The gene calls are TRBV6-1 and TRBJ2-3, with 12 bases that match TRBD2. This CDR3 has 15 residues. J gave up 4 bases and V 3 bases, and 2 bases lay outside the gene matches. CDR1 is MNHNS, CDR2 SASEGT, per germline. CDR3 DNA (partial): TGTGCCAGCAGTGATGCTAGCGGGGGGGCAGATACG. Amino acid sequence: CASSDASGGADT. The whole CDR3 reads CASSDASGGADTQYF.

In this sample, this clone turned up a few times. The CDR3 goes on 3 residues after the read ends, and that part is filled in from the germline J gene. The chain has TRBV7-9 and TRBJ2-7, with a weak D call TRBD2 (5 bases). V lost 0 bases and J lost 4, with 10 bases in between. The CDR3 runs to 14 residues. Germline V CDR1 and CDR2: SEHNR, FQNEAQ (reference sequence). The DNA read from the CDR3 is TGTGCCAGCAGCTTAGCTGTAGCGAGTTACGAG. This translates into CASSLAVASYE. The entire CDR3 protein reads CASSLAVASYEQYF.

The table lists this clone with many counts. Sequencing ends 3 residues short of the CDR3 end; the germline J gene provides the rest. The same CDR3 also results from other DNA sequences found in this sample. The J gene is TRBJ2-6, the V gene TRBV23-1; D remains unclear. Being an ORF, TRBV23-1 has a function that is uncertain. The CDR3 is made up of 19 amino acids. V gave up 10 bases and J gave up 0 bases, with 25 bases separating them. Incomplete CDR3 DNA: TGCGCCACCACGCTGGTTGACAAGGGTGGTTTCTCTGGGGCCAACGTC. Its translation is CATTLVDKGGFSGANV. The CDR3 in full is CATTLVDKGGFSGANVLTF.

This clone has a count of ten or more. The sequence runs out 3 residues before the end of the CDR3; the remainder is reconstructed from the germline J gene. The chain links TRBV5-1 to TRBJ2-1, with 9 bases that match TRBD2. Unmatched junction bases numbered 5, after V lost 3 bases and J lost 4 bases. The CDR3 covers 15 residues. CDR1 is SGHRS and CDR2 is YFSETQ in the germline V gene. CDR3 amino acids: CASSSSGMGYNEQFF. CDR3 bases read: TGCGCCAGCAGCTCTAGCGGGATGGGGTACAATGAG.

Comment on this clone: The read ends 3 residues shy of where the CDR3 ends; the end is completed using the germline J gene. V usage is TRBV30 and J usage is TRBJ2-7, with 11 bases matching TRBD1. This CDR3 comprises 14 residues. Germline trimming cut 2 bases from V and 3 bases from J; bases unmatched to any gene: 3. Germline CDR1 and CDR2: GTSNPN and SVGIG (reference sequence). The part of the CDR3 DNA that was read is TGTGCCTGGAGTATCGGGACAGGGGGCTACGAG. Its translation: CAWSIGTGGYE. Given in full, the CDR3 is CAWSIGTGGYEQYF. Variable domain in full (rest from reference TRBV30 and TRBJ2-7): SQTIHQWPATLVQPVGSPLSLECTVEGTSNPNLYWYRQAAGRGLQLLFYSVGIGQISSEVPQNLSASRPQDRQFILSSKKLLLSDSGFYLCAWSIGTGGYEQYFGPGTRLTVT.

In this sample, this clone turned up a few times. The sequenced fragment ends 3 residues before the CDR3 boundary, so the rest is inferred from the germline J gene. The chain has TRBV5-1 and TRBJ2-2; D perhaps matches TRBD2 (5 bases). Trimming removed 4 bases from V and 6 bases from J, with 16 bases in between. Germline V lookup: CDR1 SGHRS, CDR2 YFSETQ. The CDR3 spans 15 residues. The CDR3 spells CASSPTSTRAGELFF. The sequenced CDR3 bases are TGCGCCAGCAGCCCCACTAGTACTCGGGCCGGGGAG.

This clone was detected ten times or more. The read falls 3 residues short of the CDR3 end, and the missing part is taken from the germline J gene. The chain links TRBV7-2 to TRBJ2-1; 9 bases are shared with TRBD2. Germline CDR1 reads SGHTA; CDR2 reads FQGNSA. V shed 5 bases, J shed 7 bases, and the junction held 9 bases outside the gene matches. The CDR3 runs to 15 residues. The CDR3 loop is CASSPSGRLGNEQFF. Partial CDR3 DNA: TGTGCCAGCAGCCCGAGCGGGAGGTTGGGGAATGAG.

This clone was counted ten times or more. The CDR3 end lies 3 residues beyond the end of the read and is filled in from the germline J gene. The chain carries TRBV2 and TRBJ1-1; weak D call: TRBD1 (5 bases). Trimming stripped 6 bases from V and 1 base from J, with 9 bases between. CDR1 and CDR2 (germline): SNHLY, FYNNEI. This CDR3 contains 13 residues. The CDR3 loop reads CASRDTGNTEAFF. CDR3 bases read: TGTGCCAGCAGGGATACAGGGAACACTGAA. Looking up the rest from reference TRBV2 and TRBJ1-1 gives the full variable domain: EPEVTQTPSHQVTQMGQEVILRCVPISNHLYFYWYRQILGQKVEFLVSFYNNEISEKSEIFDDQFSVERPDGSNFTLKIRSTKLEDSAMYFCASRDTGNTEAFFGQGTRLTVV.

Only a few counts were recorded for this clone. The CDR3 is CASSRRKGNTEAFF. The sequenced CDR3 bases are TGTGCCAGCAGTCGAAGGAAGGGGAACACTGAA. This rearrangement joins TRBV7-2 to TRBJ1-1; D gene uncertain. The sequence runs out 3 residues before the end of the CDR3; the remainder is reconstructed from the germline J gene. CDR1 is SGHTA and CDR2 is FQGNSA in the germline V gene. V lost 6 bases, J lost 1 base, and 12 bases lay in between. The CDR3 is made up of 14 amino acids.

CDR3 sequence reads: CSVGGQHQETQYF. CDR3 bases read: TGCAGCGTCGGGGGACAGCACCAAGAGACC. This chain connects TRBV29-1 to TRBJ2-5; weak D call: TRBD1 (7 bases). The read falls 3 residues short of the CDR3 end, and the missing part is taken from the germline J gene. The CDR3 is 13 residues long. Germline CDR1 SQVTM, CDR2 ANQGSEA. Trimming pared 6 bases from V and 0 bases from J, leaving 11 bases between.

In its sample, this clone was seen many times. Coverage ceases 3 residues before the CDR3 finishes, and the germline J gene fills in the end. The chain couples TRBV15 to TRBJ2-7; possible D gene TRBD2, 5 bases. Germline V CDR1 and CDR2: LNHNV, YYDKDF (reference sequence). V lost 0 bases to trimming and J lost 3 bases, with 9 bases between them. This CDR3 has 14 amino acids. Partial CDR3 DNA: TGTGCCACCAGCAGAGATCCCGCGGGCTACGAG. It is translated as CATSRDPAGYE. The CDR3 as a whole reads CATSRDPAGYEQYF.

This clone was detected ten times or more. This CDR3 reads CASSLATSAFPDTQYF. The covered CDR3 bases are TGTGCCAGCAGCTTAGCGACTAGCGCTTTCCCAGATACG. The V gene is TRBV7-2, the J gene TRBJ2-3, with 8 positions matching TRBD2. The CDR3 end is not reached by the read, which stops 3 residues before it; the germline J gene fills it in. Germline V CDR1 and CDR2: SGHTA, FQGNSA. The CDR3 has 16 amino acids. V was clipped by 0 bases and J by 4 bases; unmatched bases: 6.

In the case of this clone: The read comes to an end 3 residues before the CDR3 does, leaving the germline J gene to fill in the end. This sequence joins TRBV18 and TRBJ1-3, with TRBD1 identical over 7 bases. V dropped 3 bases and J dropped 0; count of bases not matched to a gene: 8. The CDR3 extends over 17 amino acids. Germline assignment: CDR1 KGHSH and CDR2 LQKENI. CDR3 DNA (partial): TGTGCCAGCTCACCGATTTTTCAGGGGGTCTCTGGAAACACC. Translated: CASSPIFQGVSGNT. The entire CDR3 sequence reads CASSPIFQGVSGNTIYF.

This clone was detected many times. From the germline J gene comes the end of the CDR3, since the read stops 3 residues before it. The rearrangement links TRBV5-1 to TRBJ1-2; possible D gene TRBD1, 5 bases. Per germline, CDR1 SGHRS and CDR2 YFSETQ. The CDR3 contains 13 residues. The V gene lost 4 bases and the J gene lost 3 bases, with 10 bases spanning the gap. This chain's CDR3 is CASSKQTDYGYTF. The CDR3 bases that were read are TGCGCCAGCAGCAAACAGACAGACTATGGC.

There are many counts of this clone. From the germline J gene comes the end of the CDR3, since the read stops 3 residues before it. The chain is built from TRBV18 and TRBJ1-1; D may be TRBD1 (6 bases). Germline CDR1 reads KGHSH; CDR2 reads LQKENI. The ends were cut back, 3 bases at V and 3 bases at J, with 11 bases in the middle. CDR3 length: 14 residues. This CDR3 is CASSPGGQYTEAFF. CDR3 bases read: TGTGCCAGCTCACCGGGGGGGCAGTACACTGAA.